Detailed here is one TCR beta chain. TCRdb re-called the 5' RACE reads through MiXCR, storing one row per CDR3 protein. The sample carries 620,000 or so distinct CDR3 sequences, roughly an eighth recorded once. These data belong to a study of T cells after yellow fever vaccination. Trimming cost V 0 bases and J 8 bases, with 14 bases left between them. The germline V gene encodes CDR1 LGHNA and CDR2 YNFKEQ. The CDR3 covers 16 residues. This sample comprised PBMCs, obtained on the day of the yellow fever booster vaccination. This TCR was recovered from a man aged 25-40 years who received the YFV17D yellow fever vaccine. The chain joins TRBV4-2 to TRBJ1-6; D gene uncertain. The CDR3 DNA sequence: TGTGCCAGCAGCCAAGAATCAGCACATAGGGATTCACCCCTCCACTTT. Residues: CASSQESAHRDSPLHF.